This TCR beta chain is from a study of blood T cell repertoires in COVID-19. The wider study: Whether acute or convalescent, the COVID-19 samples came from the United States, Italy and Spain. The analysed material was cDNA or gDNA that came from T cells, B-cell-depleted T cells, or PBMCs.

CDR3 length: 15 amino acids. V lost 3 bases and J lost 4, with 15 bases in between. In germline, CDR1 is MNHEY, CDR2 SMNVEV (reference sequence). In the source study's methods: For nucleated cells, counts were estimated from reference gene primer amplification. Profiled with immunoSEQ multiplex PCR; TCRdb holds only in-frame clones, not every one. Clone size and V and J calls were adopted from that table, with D and trimming inferred from the DNA. Among more than 250,000 clones listed, around 80% were seen once. The origin of this receptor is a woman between 45 and 60 years old with acute or convalescent COVID-19. Material for sequencing was peripheral blood. The chain uses TRBV27 and TRBJ1-1, with TRBD1 as a possible D gene (6 bases). CDR3 DNA: TGTGCCAGCAGTTTCCGGTACAGGGTAGGCACTGAAGCTTTCTTT. This translates into CASSFRYRVGTEAFF.